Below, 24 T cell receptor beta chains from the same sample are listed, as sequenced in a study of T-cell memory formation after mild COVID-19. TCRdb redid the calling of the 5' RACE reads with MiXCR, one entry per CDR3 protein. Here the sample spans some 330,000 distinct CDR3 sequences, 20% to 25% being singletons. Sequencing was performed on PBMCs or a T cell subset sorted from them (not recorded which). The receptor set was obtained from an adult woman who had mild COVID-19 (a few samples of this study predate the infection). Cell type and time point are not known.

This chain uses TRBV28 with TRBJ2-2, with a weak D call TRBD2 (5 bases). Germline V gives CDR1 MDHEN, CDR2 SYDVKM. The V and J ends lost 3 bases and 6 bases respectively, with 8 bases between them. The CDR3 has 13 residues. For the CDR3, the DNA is TGTGCCAGCAGTTTTAGGACTCCCGGGGAGCTGTTTTTT. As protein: CASSFRTPGELFF.

CDR3 in amino acids: CASSYNFGEKLFF. The CDR3 DNA reads TGTGCCAGCAGTTACAATTTCGGTGAAAAACTGTTTTTT. The genes are TRBV27 and TRBJ1-4; D not resolved. Per germline, CDR1 MNHEY and CDR2 SMNVEV (reference sequence). V was pared by 4 bases and J by 7 bases, with 10 bases between. The CDR3 contains 13 residues.

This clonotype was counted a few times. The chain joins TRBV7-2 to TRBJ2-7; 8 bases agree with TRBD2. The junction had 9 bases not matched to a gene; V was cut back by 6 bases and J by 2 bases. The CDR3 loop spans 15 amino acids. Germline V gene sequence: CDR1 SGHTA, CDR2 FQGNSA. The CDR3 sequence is CASRYTSGPTYEQYF. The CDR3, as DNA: TGTGCCAGCAGATATACTAGCGGCCCGACCTACGAGCAGTACTTC.

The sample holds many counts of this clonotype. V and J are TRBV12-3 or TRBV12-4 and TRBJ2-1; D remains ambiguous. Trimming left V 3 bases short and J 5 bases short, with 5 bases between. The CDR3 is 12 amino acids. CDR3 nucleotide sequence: TGTGCCAGCAGTTTGGCAAACAATGAGCAGTTCTTC. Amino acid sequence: CASSLANNEQFF.

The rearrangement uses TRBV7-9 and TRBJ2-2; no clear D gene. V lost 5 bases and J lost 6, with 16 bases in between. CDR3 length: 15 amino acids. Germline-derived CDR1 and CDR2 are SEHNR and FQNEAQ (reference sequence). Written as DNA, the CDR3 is TGTGCCAGCAGCCAAGAGCCCCCATCGTCCGGGGAGCTGTTTTTT. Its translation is CASSQEPPSSGELFF. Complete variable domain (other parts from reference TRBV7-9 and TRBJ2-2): DTGVSQNPRHKITKRGQNVTFRCDPISEHNRLYWYRQTLGQGPEFLTYFQNEAQLEKSRLLSDRFSAERPKGSFSTLEIQRTEQGDSAMYLCASSQEPPSSGELFFGEGSRLTVL.

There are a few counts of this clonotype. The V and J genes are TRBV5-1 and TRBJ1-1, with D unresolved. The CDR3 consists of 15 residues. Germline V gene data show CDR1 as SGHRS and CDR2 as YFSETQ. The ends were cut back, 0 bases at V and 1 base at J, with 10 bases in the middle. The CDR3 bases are TGCGCCAGCAGCTTGGCGGCAGCACCGAACACTGAAGCTTTCTTT. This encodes CASSLAAAPNTEAFF.

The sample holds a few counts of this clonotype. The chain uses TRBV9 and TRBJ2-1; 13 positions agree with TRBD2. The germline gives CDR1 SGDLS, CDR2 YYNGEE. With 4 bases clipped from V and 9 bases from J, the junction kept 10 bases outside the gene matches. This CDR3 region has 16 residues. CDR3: CASSLAATSGGSEQFF. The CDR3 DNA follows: TGTGCCAGCAGCCTCGCCGCGACTAGCGGGGGGAGTGAGCAGTTCTTC. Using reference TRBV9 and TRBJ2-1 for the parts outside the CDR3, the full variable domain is DSGVTQTPKHLITATGQRVTLRCSPRSGDLSVYWYQQSLDQGLQFLIQYYNGEERAKGNILERFSAQQFPDLHSELNLSSLELGDSALYFCASSLAATSGGSEQFFGPGTRLTVL.

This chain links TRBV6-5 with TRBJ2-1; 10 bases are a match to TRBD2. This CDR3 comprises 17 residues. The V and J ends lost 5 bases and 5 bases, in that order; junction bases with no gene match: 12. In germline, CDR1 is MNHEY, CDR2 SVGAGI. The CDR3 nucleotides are TGTGCCAGCAGTGAGCGACCGGGACTAGCGTGGAACAATGAGCAGTTCTTC. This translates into CASSERPGLAWNNEQFF.

The CDR3 sequence is CASSLARTGPSGNTIYF. The CDR3 DNA reads as TGTGCCAGCAGTTTAGCGAGGACAGGCCCCTCTGGAAACACCATATATTTT. The chain employs TRBV12-3 or TRBV12-4 and TRBJ1-3; 7 bases fit TRBD1. This CDR3 comprises 17 residues. With V trimmed by 0 bases and J by 0 bases, 5 bases remained unmatched.

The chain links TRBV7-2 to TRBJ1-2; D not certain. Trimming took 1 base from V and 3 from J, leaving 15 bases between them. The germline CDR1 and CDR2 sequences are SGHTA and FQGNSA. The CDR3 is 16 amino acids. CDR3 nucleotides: TGTGCCAGCAGCTTAGACCCCGGACGTAAGGACTATGGCTACACCTTC. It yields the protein CASSLDPGRKDYGYTF.

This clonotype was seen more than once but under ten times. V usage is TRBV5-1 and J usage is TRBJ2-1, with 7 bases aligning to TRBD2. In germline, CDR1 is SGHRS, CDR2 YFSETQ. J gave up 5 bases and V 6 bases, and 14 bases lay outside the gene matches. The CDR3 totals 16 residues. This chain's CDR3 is CASTPTTGTTNNEQFF. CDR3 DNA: TGCGCCAGCACCCCGACGACCGGGACTACCAACAATGAGCAGTTCTTC. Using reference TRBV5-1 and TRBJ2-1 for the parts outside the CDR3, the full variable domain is KAGVTQTPRYLIKTRGQQVTLSCSPISGHRSVSWYQQTPGQGLQFLFEYFSETQRNKGNFPGRFSGRQFSNSRSEMNVSTLELGDSALYLCASTPTTGTTNNEQFFGPGTRLTVL.

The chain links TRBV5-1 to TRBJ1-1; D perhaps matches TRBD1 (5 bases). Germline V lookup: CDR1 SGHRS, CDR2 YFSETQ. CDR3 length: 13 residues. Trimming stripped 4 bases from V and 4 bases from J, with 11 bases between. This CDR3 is CASSADRSTEAFF. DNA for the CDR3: TGCGCCAGCAGCGCTGACAGATCCACTGAAGCTTTCTTT.

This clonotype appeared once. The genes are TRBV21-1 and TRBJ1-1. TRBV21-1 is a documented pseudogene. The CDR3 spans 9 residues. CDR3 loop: CAWDTEAFF. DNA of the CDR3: TGTGCCTGGGACACTGAAGCTTTCTTT.

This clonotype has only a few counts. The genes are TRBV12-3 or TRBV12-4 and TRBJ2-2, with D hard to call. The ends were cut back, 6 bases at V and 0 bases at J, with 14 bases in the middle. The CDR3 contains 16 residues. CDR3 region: CASRNPGSPNTGELFF. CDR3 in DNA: TGTGCCAGCAGAAACCCTGGCAGCCCGAACACCGGGGAGCTGTTTTTT.

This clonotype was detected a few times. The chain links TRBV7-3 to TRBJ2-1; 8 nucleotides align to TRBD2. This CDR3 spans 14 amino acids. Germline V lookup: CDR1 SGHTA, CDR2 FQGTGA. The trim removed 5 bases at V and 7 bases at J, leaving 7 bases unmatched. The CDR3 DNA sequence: TGTGCCAGCAGCCGCTCGGGAGGGGGAAATGAGCAGTTCTTC. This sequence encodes CASSRSGGGNEQFF.

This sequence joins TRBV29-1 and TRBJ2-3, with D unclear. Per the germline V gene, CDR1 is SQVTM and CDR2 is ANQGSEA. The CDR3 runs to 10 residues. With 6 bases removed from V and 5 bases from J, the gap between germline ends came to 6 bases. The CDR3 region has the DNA TGCAGCGTGCCTTTAGATACGCAGTATTTT. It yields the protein CSVPLDTQYF.

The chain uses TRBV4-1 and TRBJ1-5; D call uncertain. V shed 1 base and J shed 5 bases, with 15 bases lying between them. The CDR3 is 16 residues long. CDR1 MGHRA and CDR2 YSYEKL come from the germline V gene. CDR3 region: CASSQVTGPRDQPQHF. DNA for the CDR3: TGCGCCAGCAGCCAAGTGACGGGCCCCCGCGATCAGCCCCAGCATTTT.

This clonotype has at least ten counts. The CDR3 region is CASSFGTPNQPQHF. The CDR3 region has the DNA TGTGCCAGCAGCTTCGGGACACCTAATCAGCCCCAGCATTTT. V is TRBV5-6 and J is TRBJ1-5, with D maybe TRBD1 (6 bases). This CDR3 is 14 amino acids long. Germline loops: CDR1 SGHDT, CDR2 YYEEEE. V was trimmed by 2 bases and J by 4 bases, leaving 10 bases between them.

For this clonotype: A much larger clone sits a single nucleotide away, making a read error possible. CDR3 protein: CASSYRATNEKLFF. CDR3 DNA: TGTGCCAGCAGTTACAGGGCAACTAATGAAAAACTGTTTTTT. The chain has TRBV28 and TRBJ1-4; D possibly corresponds to TRBD1 (6 bases). Trimming removed 4 bases from V and 0 bases from J, with 6 bases in between. Germline values: CDR1 MDHEN, CDR2 SYDVKM. The CDR3 spans 14 residues.

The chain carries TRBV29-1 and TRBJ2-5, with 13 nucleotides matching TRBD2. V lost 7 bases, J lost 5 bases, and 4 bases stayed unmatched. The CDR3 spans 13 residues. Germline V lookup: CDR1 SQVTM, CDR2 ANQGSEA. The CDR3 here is CSETSGGAETQYF. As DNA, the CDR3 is TGCAGCGAAACTAGCGGGGGGGCGGAGACCCAGTACTTC. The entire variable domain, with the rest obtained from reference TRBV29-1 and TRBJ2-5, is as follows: SAVISQKPSRDICQRGTSLTIQCQVDSQVTMMFWYRQQPGQSLTLIATANQGSEATYESGFVIDKFPISRPNLTFSTLTVSNMSPEDSSIYLCSETSGGAETQYFGPGTRLLVL.

CDR3 sequence: CASSHTSTAGYTF. CDR3 nucleotides: TGCGCCAGCAGCCATACATCCACAGCAGGCTACACCTTC. The gene calls are TRBV4-3 and TRBJ1-2; D call uncertain. V was shortened by 3 bases and J by 8 bases, with 13 bases between the two germline ends. The germline V gene encodes CDR1 LGHNA and CDR2 YSLEER. CDR3 size: 13 residues.

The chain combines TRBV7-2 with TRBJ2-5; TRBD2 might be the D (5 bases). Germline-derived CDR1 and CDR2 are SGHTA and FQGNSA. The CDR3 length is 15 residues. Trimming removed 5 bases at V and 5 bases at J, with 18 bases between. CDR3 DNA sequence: TGTGCCAGCAGCCCAGGAGGCACTGGTGGGGAGACCCAGTACTTC. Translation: CASSPGGTGGETQYF. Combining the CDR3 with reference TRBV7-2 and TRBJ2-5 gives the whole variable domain GAGVSQSPSNKVTEKGKDVELRCDPISGHTALYWYRQSLGQGLEFLIYFQGNSAPDKSGLPSDRFSAERTGGSVSTLTIQRTQQEDSAVYLCASSPGGTGGETQYFGPGTRLLVL.

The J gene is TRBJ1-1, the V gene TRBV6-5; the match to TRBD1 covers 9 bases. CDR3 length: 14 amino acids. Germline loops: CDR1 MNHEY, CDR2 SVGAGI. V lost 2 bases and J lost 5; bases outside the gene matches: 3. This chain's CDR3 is CASSYLQGATEAFF. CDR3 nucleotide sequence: TGTGCCAGCAGTTACCTACAGGGGGCTACTGAAGCTTTCTTT.

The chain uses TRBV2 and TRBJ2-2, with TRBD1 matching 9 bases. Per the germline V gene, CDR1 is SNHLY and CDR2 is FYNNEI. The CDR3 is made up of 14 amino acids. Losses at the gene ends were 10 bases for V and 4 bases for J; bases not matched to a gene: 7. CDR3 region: CATRQGEGTGELFF. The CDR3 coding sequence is TGTGCCACAAGACAGGGGGAGGGCACCGGGGAGCTGTTTTTT.